This entry is about one T cell receptor beta chain. Trimming left V 2 bases short and J 1 base short, with 11 bases between. The CDR3 length is 15 residues. Germline assignment: CDR1 SGHVS and CDR2 FNYEAQ. This specimen comes from a study of blood T cell repertoires in COVID-19. Study as a whole: Samples of COVID-19 (acute and convalescent) were obtained from the United States, Italy and Spain. Sources were T cells, B-cell-depleted T cells, or PBMCs; the material itself was cDNA or gDNA.

In the study's own analysis: Reference gene primer amplification gave nucleated cell count estimates. Generated by immunoSEQ multiplex PCR, the TCRdb table keeps only in-frame clones and is missing some. Clonal size and the V and J genes are those of that table, whereas D and trimming came from the DNA. Of 110,000 or so clones listed, approximately 90% are singletons. The sequence was obtained from a human donor in a cohort sampled during active COVID-19. The chain links TRBV7-6 to TRBJ2-5; D is unresolved. Sequencing input: peripheral blood. The CDR3 loop is CASSLSGAGQETQYF. The CDR3 region has the DNA TGTGCCAGCAGCTTAAGTGGTGCCGGCCAAGAGACCCAGTACTTC.